The text below deals with one T cell receptor (beta chain). CDR3 length equals 14 residues. V shed 2 bases and J shed 2 bases, with 8 bases lying between them. Germline loops: CDR1 MNHEY, CDR2 SVGAGI. This entry is derived from a study of T cell responses to AZD1222 COVID-19 vaccine. Sequencing used immunoSEQ multiplex PCR; TCRdb keeps in-frame clones, though not all of them. This table holds about 130,000 clones, approximately 91% found once. The chain employs TRBV6-5 and TRBJ2-3; possible D gene TRBD2, 6 bases. The sample consisted of peripheral blood, taken 28 days after the second AZD1222 dose. This receptor was taken from an adult who received the AZD1222 COVID-19 vaccine. CDR3 residues: CASSYTGVTDTQYF. The CDR3 nucleotides read TGTGCCAGCAGTTACACGGGAGTCACAGATACGCAGTATTTT.